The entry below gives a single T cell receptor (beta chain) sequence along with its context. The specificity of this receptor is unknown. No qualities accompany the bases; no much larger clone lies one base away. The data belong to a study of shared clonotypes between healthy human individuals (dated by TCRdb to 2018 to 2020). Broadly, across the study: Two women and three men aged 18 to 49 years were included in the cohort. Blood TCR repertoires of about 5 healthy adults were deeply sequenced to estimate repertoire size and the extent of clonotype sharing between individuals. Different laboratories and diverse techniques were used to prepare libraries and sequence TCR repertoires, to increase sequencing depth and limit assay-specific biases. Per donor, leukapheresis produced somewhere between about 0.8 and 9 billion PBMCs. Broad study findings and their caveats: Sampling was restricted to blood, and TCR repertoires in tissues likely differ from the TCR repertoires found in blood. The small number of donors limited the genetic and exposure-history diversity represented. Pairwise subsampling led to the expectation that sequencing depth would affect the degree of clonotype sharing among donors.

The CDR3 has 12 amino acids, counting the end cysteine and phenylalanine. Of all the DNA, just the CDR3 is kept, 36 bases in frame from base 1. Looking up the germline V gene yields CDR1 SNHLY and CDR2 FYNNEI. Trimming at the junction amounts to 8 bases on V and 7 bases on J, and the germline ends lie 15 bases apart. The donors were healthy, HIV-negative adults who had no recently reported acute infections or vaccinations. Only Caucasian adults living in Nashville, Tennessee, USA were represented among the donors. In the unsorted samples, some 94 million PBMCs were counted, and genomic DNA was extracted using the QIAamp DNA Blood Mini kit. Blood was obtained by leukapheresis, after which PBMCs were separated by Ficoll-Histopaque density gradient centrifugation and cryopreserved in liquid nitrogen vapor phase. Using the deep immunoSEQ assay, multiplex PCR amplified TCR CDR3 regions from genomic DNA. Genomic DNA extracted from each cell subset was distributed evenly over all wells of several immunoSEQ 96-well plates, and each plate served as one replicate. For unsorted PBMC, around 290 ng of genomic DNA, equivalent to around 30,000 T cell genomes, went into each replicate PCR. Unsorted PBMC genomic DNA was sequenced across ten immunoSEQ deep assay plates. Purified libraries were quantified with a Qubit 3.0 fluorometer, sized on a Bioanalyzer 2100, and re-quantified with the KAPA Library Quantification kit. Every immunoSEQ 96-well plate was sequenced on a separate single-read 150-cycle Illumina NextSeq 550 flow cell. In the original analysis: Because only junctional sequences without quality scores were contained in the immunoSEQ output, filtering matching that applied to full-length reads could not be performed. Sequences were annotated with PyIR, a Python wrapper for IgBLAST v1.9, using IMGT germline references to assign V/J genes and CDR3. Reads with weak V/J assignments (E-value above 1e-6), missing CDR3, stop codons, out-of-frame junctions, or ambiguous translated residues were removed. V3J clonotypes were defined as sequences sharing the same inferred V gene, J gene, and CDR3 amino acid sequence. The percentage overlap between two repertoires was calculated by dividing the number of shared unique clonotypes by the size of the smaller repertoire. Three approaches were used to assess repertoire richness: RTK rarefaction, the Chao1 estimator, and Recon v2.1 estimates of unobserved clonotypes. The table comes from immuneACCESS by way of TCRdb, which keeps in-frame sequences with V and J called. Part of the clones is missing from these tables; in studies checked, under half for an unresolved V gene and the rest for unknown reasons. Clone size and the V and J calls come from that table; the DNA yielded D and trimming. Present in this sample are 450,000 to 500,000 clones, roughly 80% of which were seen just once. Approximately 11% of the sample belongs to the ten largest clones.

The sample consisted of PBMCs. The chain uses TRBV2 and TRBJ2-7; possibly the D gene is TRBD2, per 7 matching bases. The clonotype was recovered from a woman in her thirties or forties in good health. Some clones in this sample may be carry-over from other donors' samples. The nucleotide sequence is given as TGTGCCAGCGTCGCGGGGGCGGTTGAGCAGTACTTC. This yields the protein CASVAGAVEQYF.